This record concerns one T cell receptor (beta chain) sequence. The antigen is unknown. V trimming: 4 bases; J trimming: 10 bases; junction bases outside the gene matches: 4. The germline V gene has CDR1 SGHRS and CDR2 YFSETQ. This CDR3 is built from 12 residues. These data are taken from a study of CD8 T cells in ankylosing spondylitis. Each CDR3 protein gets one entry after TCRdb re-called the 5' RACE reads with MiXCR. The profile covers over 700,000 distinct CDR3 sequences, with around 19% appearing a single time and over 15% taken by the ten largest. Notes on the study in general: Ankylosing spondylitis blood appeared to be characterized by a TCR beta motif of roughly eight highly homologous variants.

Sequenced material: blood, either unsorted or a sorted T cell fraction (not recorded which). The receptor was isolated from a male donor with ankylosing spondylitis. V is TRBV5-1 and J is TRBJ1-1, with 10 nucleotides matching TRBD1. The chain's CDR3 is CASSQGQGRAFF. CDR3 bases: TGCGCCAGCAGCCAGGGACAGGGGAGAGCTTTCTTT.